The clone carrying this T cell receptor (beta chain) appeared a few times. Its antigen is currently unknown. In the original processing: It was from CDR3 differences across clinicopathological groups that a distant-metastasis classifier for papillary thyroid cancer was built. TCRdb re-analyzed the PCR reads using MiXCR. TCRdb, not the original authors, processed these V and J calls. Of 2,500 to 3,000 clones listed, around 27% are singletons. From germline, CDR1 is MNHNS and CDR2 SASEGT. The V end was cut by 6 bases, the J end by 3 bases, with 18 bases between. CDR3 length: 15 amino acids. Every patient was untreated before thyroid surgery. This specimen belongs to a study of metastatic and nonmetastatic thyroid tumors. At the level of the study: Repertoire comparison spanned blood and tumor or nodule tissue of malignant and benign thyroid patients.

Study observations and caveats: For both blood and tumor, malignant thyroid tumors reportedly showed significantly higher TCR beta diversity than benign nodules did.

Material for sequencing was adjacent normal tissue. This chain uses TRBV6-1 with TRBJ2-7, with a weak D call TRBD1 (5 bases). The receptor's source is a male donor with papillary thyroid cancer or a benign thyroid nodule (not recorded which). Some clones in this sample may be carry-over from other donors' samples. CDR3 coding DNA: TGTGCCAGCAGACCCTCTACAGGTGGCCTCTACGAGCAGTACTTC. Translation gives CASRPSTGGLYEQYF.